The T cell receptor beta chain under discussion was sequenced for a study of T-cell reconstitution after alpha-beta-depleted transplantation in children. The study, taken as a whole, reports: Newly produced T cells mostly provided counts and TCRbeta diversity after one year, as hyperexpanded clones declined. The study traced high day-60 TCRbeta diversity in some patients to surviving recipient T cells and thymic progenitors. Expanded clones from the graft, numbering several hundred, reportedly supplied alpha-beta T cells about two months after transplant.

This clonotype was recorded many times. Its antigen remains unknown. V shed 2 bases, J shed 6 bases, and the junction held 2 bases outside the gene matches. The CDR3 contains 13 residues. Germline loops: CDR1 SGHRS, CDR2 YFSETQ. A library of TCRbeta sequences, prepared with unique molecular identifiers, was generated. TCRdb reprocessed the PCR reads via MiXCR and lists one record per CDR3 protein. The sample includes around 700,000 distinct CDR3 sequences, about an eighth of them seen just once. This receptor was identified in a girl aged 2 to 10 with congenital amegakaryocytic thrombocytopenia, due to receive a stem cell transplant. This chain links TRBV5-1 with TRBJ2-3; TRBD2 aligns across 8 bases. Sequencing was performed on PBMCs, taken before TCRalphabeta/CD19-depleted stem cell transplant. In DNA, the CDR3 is TGCGCCAGCAGCTTAGCTAGCGGGGATACGCAGTATTTT. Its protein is CASSLASGDTQYF. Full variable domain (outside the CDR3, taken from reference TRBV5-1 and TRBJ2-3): KAGVTQTPRYLIKTRGQQVTLSCSPISGHRSVSWYQQTPGQGLQFLFEYFSETQRNKGNFPGRFSGRQFSNSRSEMNVSTLELGDSALYLCASSLASGDTQYFGPGTRLTVL.